This note documents a single T cell receptor beta chain sequence. Data came from immunoSEQ multiplex PCR; TCRdb stores just in-frame clones and leaves some out. The sample carries 40,000 to 55,000 clones, roughly 87% recorded once. The germline V gene has CDR1 MGHRA and CDR2 YSYEKL. The CDR3 length is 14 residues. The ends lost 1 base at V and 5 bases at J; junction bases unmatched: 2. The source of the sample is a study of blood T cell repertoires in COVID-19. The sequenced sample consisted of peripheral blood. The source of this sequence is a man aged 45-65 years with active COVID-19. The V and J genes are TRBV4-1 and TRBJ2-1, with 7 bases identical to TRBD2. CDR3 sequence reads: CASSQVLADNEQFF. CDR3 in DNA: TGCGCCAGCAGCCAAGTTCTAGCGGACAATGAGCAGTTCTTC.